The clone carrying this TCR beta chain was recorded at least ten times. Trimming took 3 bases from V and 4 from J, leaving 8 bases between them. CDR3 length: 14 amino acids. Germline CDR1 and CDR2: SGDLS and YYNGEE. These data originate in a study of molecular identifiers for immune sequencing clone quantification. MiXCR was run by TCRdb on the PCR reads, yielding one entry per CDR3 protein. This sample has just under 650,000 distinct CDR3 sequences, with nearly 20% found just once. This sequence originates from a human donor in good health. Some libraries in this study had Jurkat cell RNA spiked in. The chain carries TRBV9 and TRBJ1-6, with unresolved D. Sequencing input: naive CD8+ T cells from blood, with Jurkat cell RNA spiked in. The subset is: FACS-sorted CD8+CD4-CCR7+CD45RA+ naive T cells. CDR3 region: CASSEGDYNSPLHF. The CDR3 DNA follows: TGTGCCAGCAGCGAGGGAGATTATAATTCACCCCTCCACTTT.